Sequencing of this TCR beta chain was carried out in a study of T cell responses to AZD1222 COVID-19 vaccine. In this sample, this clone turned up a few times. The CDR3 totals 15 residues. V was trimmed by 6 bases and J by 0 bases, leaving 12 bases between them. In germline, CDR1 is SEHNR, CDR2 FQNEAQ (reference sequence). Libraries were prepared by immunoSEQ multiplex PCR; TCRdb keeps only in-frame clonotypes and omits some of them. The data contain 86,000 or so clones, just over 85% of them singletons. This TCR came from an adult who received the AZD1222 COVID-19 vaccine. The sample consisted of peripheral blood, taken 28 days after the second AZD1222 dose. The chain combines TRBV7-9 with TRBJ1-3; D remains unclear. DNA of the CDR3: TGTGCCAGCAGTCAGACATGGCGCTCTGGAAACACCATATATTTT. Translating gives CASSQTWRSGNTIYF.